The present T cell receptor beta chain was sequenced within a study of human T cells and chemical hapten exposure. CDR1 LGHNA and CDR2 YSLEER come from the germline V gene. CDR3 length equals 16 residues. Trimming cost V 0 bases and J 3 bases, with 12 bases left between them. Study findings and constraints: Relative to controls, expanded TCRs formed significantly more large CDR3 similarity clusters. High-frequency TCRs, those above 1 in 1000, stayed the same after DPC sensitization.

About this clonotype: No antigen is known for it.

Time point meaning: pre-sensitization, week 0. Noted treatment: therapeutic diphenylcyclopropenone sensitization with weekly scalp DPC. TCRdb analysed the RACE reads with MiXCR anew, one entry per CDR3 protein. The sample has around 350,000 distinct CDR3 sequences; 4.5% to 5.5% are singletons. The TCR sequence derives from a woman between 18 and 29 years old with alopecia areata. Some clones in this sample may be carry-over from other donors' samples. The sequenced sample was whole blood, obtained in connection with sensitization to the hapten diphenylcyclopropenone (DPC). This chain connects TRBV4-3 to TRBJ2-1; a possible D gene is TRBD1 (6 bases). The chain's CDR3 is CASSQDTGLIYNEQFF. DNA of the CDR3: TGCGCCAGCAGCCAAGATACAGGGCTCATCTACAATGAGCAGTTCTTC.